One and the same sample provided the 18 T cell receptor beta chains below, sequenced in a study of T-cell memory formation after mild COVID-19 (dated by TCRdb to the early 2020s). The library was generated by 5' RACE. The instrument given in TCRdb is Illumina NovaSeq 6000. The raw public reads went through TCRdb reprocessing: fastp at Q25, MiXCR clone calling, in-frame beta chains kept. Rows with a matching CDR3 protein are joined into one entry that keeps the most common DNA and genes. The sample table lists under 450,000 distinct CDR3 sequences, about 20% of them with a count of one. 21% of the sample rests with the top ten. Sequencing used PBMCs or a T cell subset sorted from them (not recorded which). Receptors were obtained from a man younger than 35 who had mild COVID-19 (a few samples of this study predate the infection). The sample titles of this study are shuffled in the database, so cell type and time point are left out; the donor was told from shared clones.

The chain is built from TRBV6-2 or TRBV6-3 and TRBJ2-1; the match to TRBD2 covers 8 bases. The CDR3 covers 14 residues. Trimming at V came to 0 bases and at J to 8 bases, leaving 3 bases not matched to a gene. The germline V gene has CDR1 MNHEY and CDR2 SVGEGT. The CDR3 DNA is TGTGCCAGCAGTTACTCCCCGGGGGGGGATGAGCAGTTCTTC. Its protein product is CASSYSPGGDEQFF.

This rearrangement joins TRBV14 to TRBJ1-4; the D gene is possibly TRBD1 (6 bases). Trimming took off 6 bases at V and 5 bases at J, with 19 bases between the two ends. CDR3 length equals 16 residues. The germline V gene encodes CDR1 SGHDN and CDR2 FVKESK. CDR3 protein: CASSPIQGKLNEKLFF. The CDR3 coding sequence is TGTGCCAGCAGTCCCATTCAGGGGAAGTTGAATGAAAAACTGTTTTTT.

This clonotype appeared a few times. This chain links TRBV7-8 with TRBJ1-1; D uncertain. This CDR3 is built from 13 residues. Germline lookup yields CDR1 SGHVS and CDR2 FQNEAQ. The V end lost 4 bases, the J end lost 6 bases, and 12 bases lay between the germline ends. The CDR3 DNA reads as TGTGCCAGCAGCTATCTCGACGGGGCTGAAGCTTTCTTT. This sequence encodes CASSYLDGAEAFF.

The V and J genes are TRBV3-1 and TRBJ1-4; D gene uncertain. V was clipped by 1 base and J by 9 bases, with 6 bases between them. The CDR3 is 12 residues long. The germline V gene encodes CDR1 LGHDT and CDR2 YNNKEL (reference sequence). CDR3 coding DNA: TGTGCCAGCAGCCAAGGGGAGCAAAAACTGTTTTTT. Translated, it gives CASSQGEQKLFF.

The V call is TRBV29-1, the J call TRBJ2-7; no definite D call. This CDR3 contains 13 residues. Germline loops: CDR1 SQVTM, CDR2 ANQGSEA. With 6 bases removed from V and 5 bases from J, the gap between germline ends came to 17 bases. This CDR3 reads CSVAGRASNEQYF. Here the CDR3 DNA reads TGCAGCGTCGCCGGTAGGGCGTCGAACGAGCAGTACTTC.

In its sample, this clonotype was seen many times. V gene TRBV7-8 combines with J gene TRBJ1-4, with D perhaps matching TRBD1 (6 bases). CDR1 and CDR2 from the germline V gene are SGHVS and FQNEAQ. The CDR3 extends over 14 amino acids. V dropped 0 bases and J dropped 5 bases, with 7 bases sitting between them. The CDR3: CASSLAGGNEKLFF. For the CDR3, the DNA is TGTGCCAGCAGCTTAGCGGGGGGCAATGAAAAACTGTTTTTT.

This chain links TRBV20-1 with TRBJ1-1; D is unclear. Trimming left V 3 bases short and J 1 base short, with 3 bases between. CDR1 is DFQATT and CDR2 is SNEGSKA in the germline V gene (reference sequence). This CDR3 comprises 11 residues. The CDR3 is CSASQNTEAFF. CDR3 DNA sequence: TGCAGTGCTAGCCAGAACACTGAAGCTTTCTTT.

This clonotype has a count of ten or more. The V and J genes are TRBV7-2 and TRBJ2-3, with no clear D. Germline CDR1 is SGHTA and CDR2 is FQGNSA. V dropped 2 bases and J dropped 0 bases, with 6 bases sitting between them. The CDR3 spans 14 residues. The CDR3 DNA follows: TGTGCCAGCAGCTTATACCCTAGCACAGATACGCAGTATTTT. Protein: CASSLYPSTDTQYF.

This clonotype was seen only a few times. The genes are TRBV5-1 and TRBJ2-2; D is unclear. The CDR3 totals 15 residues. The V gene lost 2 bases and the J gene lost 0 bases, with 8 bases spanning the gap. Germline loops: CDR1 SGHRS, CDR2 YFSETQ. The DNA of the CDR3 is TGCGCCAGCAGCTTCGACTCCGCGAACACCGGGGAGCTGTTTTTT. Translation gives CASSFDSANTGELFF.

V is TRBV7-8 and J is TRBJ2-7; 8 bases are a match to TRBD2. Losses at the gene ends were 5 bases for V and 3 bases for J; bases not matched to a gene: 12. The V gene's germline CDR1 is SGHVS and CDR2 FQNEAQ. The CDR3 is made up of 16 amino acids. CDR3 protein: CASSPTSGGNHYEQYV. CDR3 nucleotide sequence: TGTGCCAGCAGCCCGACTTCGGGGGGGAATCACTACGAGCAGTACGTC.

In this sample, this clonotype turned up a few times. V is TRBV20-1 and J is TRBJ2-7; D is tentatively TRBD1 or TRBD2 (6 bases each). The germline gives CDR1 DFQATT, CDR2 SNEGSKA (reference sequence). Trimming left V 3 bases short and J 5 bases short, with 17 bases between. The CDR3 contains 14 residues. For the CDR3, the DNA is TGCAGTGCTAGGGAGGGCAGGGGTAGGAACGAGCAGTACTTC. Encoded protein: CSAREGRGRNEQYF.

The genes are TRBV6-5 and TRBJ2-3; D unclear. The CDR3 totals 13 residues. Germline lookup yields CDR1 MNHEY and CDR2 SVGAGI. The V and J ends lost 7 bases and 1 base respectively, with 9 bases between them. As DNA, the CDR3 is TGTGCCAGCACAGTCCCTGGCACAGATACGCAGTATTTT. Its translation is CASTVPGTDTQYF.

This clonotype has more than one count but fewer than ten. This chain's CDR3 is CASSQTLTGELFF. CDR3 DNA: TGTGCCAGCAGCCAAACCTTAACCGGGGAGCTGTTTTTT. V usage is TRBV3-1 and J usage is TRBJ2-2; D is undetermined. Germline CDR1 is LGHDT and CDR2 is YNNKEL (reference sequence). The CDR3 is 13 amino acids. V was pared by 2 bases and J by 5 bases, with 6 bases between. Full variable domain (outside the CDR3, taken from reference TRBV3-1 and TRBJ2-2): DTAVSQTPKYLVTQMGNDKSIKCEQNLGHDTMYWYKQDSKKFLKIMFSYNNKELIINETVPNRFSPKSPDKAHLNLHINSLELGDSAVYFCASSQTLTGELFFGEGSRLTVL.

The J gene is TRBJ2-5, the V gene TRBV10-3, with 7 bases lining up with TRBD1. This CDR3 contains 14 residues. The germline gives CDR1 ENHRY, CDR2 SYGVKD. Losses at the gene ends were 2 bases for V and 5 bases for J; bases not matched to a gene: 5. CDR3 region: CAISERGRWETQYF. Here the CDR3 DNA reads TGTGCCATCAGTGAGAGGGGGCGTTGGGAGACCCAGTACTTC.

Ten or more counts support this clonotype. The rearrangement uses TRBV20-1 and TRBJ2-2, with 10 bases matching TRBD1. V lost 6 bases to trimming and J lost 2 bases; unmatched junction nucleotides: 3. The CDR3 is 14 amino acids. The germline V gene encodes CDR1 DFQATT and CDR2 SNEGSKA (reference sequence). The CDR3 reads CSARDRGNTGELFF. The CDR3 nucleotides read TGCAGTGCCCGGGACAGGGGCAACACCGGGGAGCTGTTTTTT.

There are a few counts of this clonotype. V usage is TRBV4-1 and J usage is TRBJ1-6; D is ambiguous. V lost 0 bases to trimming and J lost 7 bases, with 7 bases between them. The CDR3 spans 14 residues. CDR1 is MGHRA, CDR2 YSYEKL, per germline. The CDR3 here is CASSQERLNSPLHF. Here the CDR3 DNA reads TGCGCCAGCAGCCAAGAGCGTTTAAATTCACCCCTCCACTTT.

The chain carries TRBV27 and TRBJ2-3; either TRBD1 or TRBD2 may supply D (5 bases each). Germline-derived CDR1 and CDR2 are MNHEY and SMNVEV (reference sequence). Trimming stripped 3 bases from V and 2 bases from J, with 9 bases between. The CDR3 runs 14 residues. CDR3 nucleotides: TGTGCCAGCAGTTTTGTGGGGGTCACAGATACGCAGTATTTT. This encodes CASSFVGVTDTQYF.

J is TRBJ2-5 and V is TRBV7-8, with 8 positions matching TRBD2. V shed 0 bases and J 5 bases; nucleotides not matched to a gene: 8. CDR1 SGHVS and CDR2 FQNEAQ come from the germline V gene. The CDR3 covers 16 residues. The CDR3 nucleotides are TGTGCCAGCAGCTTAGCAGGAAGCGGGGGTTGGGAGACCCAGTACTTC. Its protein is CASSLAGSGGWETQYF.